These 7 T cell receptor beta chains were all obtained from the same sample, sequenced in a study of T cell clones after liver transplantation. The method was immunoSEQ multiplex PCR; TCRdb's version includes in-frame clones alone and lacks a portion of them. The sample records approximately 72,000 clones, around 90% being singletons. Source: CD4+ T cells from blood, taken before liver transplant. These receptors were taken from a human donor who received a liver transplant.

This clone was recorded a few times. The CDR3 sequence is CASSSGQPGTIYF. The CDR3 DNA follows: TGTGCCAGCAGTTCTGGACAGCCGGGGACCATATATTTT. This chain links TRBV6-5 with TRBJ1-3; TRBD1 might be the D (6 bases). CDR1 and CDR2 (germline): MNHEY, SVGAGI. Between the trimmed V and J ends, which lost 4 bases and 10 bases, there was a span of 14 bases. The CDR3 runs 13 residues.

This sequence joins TRBV2 and TRBJ1-5, with D unresolved. The germline V and J ends were trimmed by 2 bases and 5 bases, with 10 bases remaining between them. The CDR3 is made up of 14 amino acids. Germline loops: CDR1 SNHLY, CDR2 FYNNEI. The CDR3 DNA reads TGTGCCAGCAGTGAACAGGTTATTGATCAGCCCCAGCATTTT. Amino acids: CASSEQVIDQPQHF.

The chain couples TRBV28 to TRBJ2-7; D possibly matches TRBD1 or TRBD2 (5 bases each). V lost 7 bases and J 2 bases, leaving 15 bases between the germline ends. Per germline, CDR1 MDHEN and CDR2 SYDVKM. This CDR3 spans 14 amino acids. Here the CDR3 DNA reads TGTGCCAGCACCCAATACTCGGGGCCCTACGAGCAGTACTTC. It specifies CASTQYSGPYEQYF.

This chain connects TRBV20-1 to TRBJ1-1; D is unresolved. The CDR3 covers 11 residues. Between the trimmed V and J ends, which lost 3 bases and 8 bases, there was a span of 10 bases. Per the germline V gene, CDR1 is DFQATT and CDR2 is SNEGSKA (reference sequence). CDR3 region: CSARRIPEAFF. CDR3 sequence (DNA): TGCAGTGCTAGGAGGATTCCCGAAGCTTTCTTT.

V gene TRBV11-2 combines with J gene TRBJ2-2; D is possibly TRBD1 or TRBD2 (5 bases each). Trimming stripped 1 base from V and 7 bases from J, with 10 bases between. The V gene's germline CDR1 is SGHAT and CDR2 FQNNGV. The CDR3 contains 14 residues. Here the CDR3 DNA reads TGTGCCAGCAGCTTAGCAGGGAGCGTCGGGGAGCTGTTTTTT. Residues: CASSLAGSVGELFF. Based on the CDR3 plus reference TRBV11-2 and TRBJ2-2, the full variable domain is EAGVAQSPRYKIIEKRQSVAFWCNPISGHATLYWYQQILGQGPKLLIQFQNNGVVDDSQLPKDRFSAERLKGVDSTLKIQPAKLEDSAVYLCASSLAGSVGELFFGEGSRLTVL.

The chain has TRBV5-4 and TRBJ2-1, with D perhaps TRBD2 (5 bases). This CDR3 region has 12 residues. Per the germline V gene, CDR1 is SGHNT and CDR2 is YYREEE (reference sequence). Trimming cost V 4 bases and J 10 bases, with 12 bases left between them. CDR3 in amino acids: CASSPSPGEQFF. The CDR3 DNA reads TGTGCCAGCAGCCCTAGCCCGGGGGAGCAGTTCTTC.

The chain links TRBV5-3 to TRBJ2-7, with 7 positions matching TRBD2. TRBV5-3 belongs to the ORF category, with a function that is uncertain. V dropped 7 bases and J dropped 0; count of bases not matched to a gene: 7. The CDR3 extends over 14 amino acids. The CDR3 here is CARASSGSSYEQYF. CDR3 DNA: TGTGCCAGAGCGTCTAGCGGAAGCTCCTACGAGCAGTACTTC.